The clone carrying this T cell receptor (beta chain) was seen a few times. What it recognizes is unknown. Expressed TCRB transcripts were sequenced because the isolated RNA had all been reverse transcribed beforehand. Clones were read by immunoSEQ multiplex PCR, and TCRdb kept only the in-frame ones, dropping some. The sample includes 80,000 to 90,000 clones, 30% to 40% of them seen just once. The data were taken from a study of beta chain features in type 1 diabetes. Study-wide context: Sorted cells from all samples, numbering 107,917,701, were examined. Study results and caveats: It was among patients, rather than healthy donors, that naive, central memory and Treg TCRB repertoires appeared more similar.

Trimming cost V 2 bases and J 9 bases, with 12 bases left between them. Germline V gene sequence: CDR1 SGHDT, CDR2 YYEEEE. This CDR3 contains 13 residues. Each population that was sorted was more than 95% pure. The clonotype was recovered from a woman under 30 in good health. What was sequenced was stem cell memory CD4+ T cells from blood. This sequence joins TRBV5-6 and TRBJ2-1, with a weak D call TRBD1 (5 bases). The CDR3 DNA is TGTGCCAGCAGCTTTGGGGCGGACGGTGAGCAGTTCTTC. Translating it yields CASSFGADGEQFF. The full variable domain, its missing parts supplied by reference TRBV5-6 and TRBJ2-1, is DAGVTQSPTHLIKTRGQQVTLRCSPKSGHDTVSWYQQALGQGPQFIFQYYEEEERQRGNFPDRFSGHQFPNYSSELNVNALLLGDSALYLCASSFGADGEQFFGPGTRLTVL.